This T cell receptor beta chain is from a study of T cell repertoires in cytomegalovirus infection. Study observations and caveats: HLA-C-restricted CMV clonotypes gave the most frequent clonotype in two of eight donors.

This clonotype was recorded many times. Its antigen is still unknown. The CDR3 sequence is 15 residues long. V was shortened by 5 bases and J by 0 bases, with 13 bases between the two germline ends. Germline V gene lookup returns CDR1 SGHTA and CDR2 FQGNSA. TCRdb called the reads again in MiXCR, with one record for every CDR3 protein. The table shows about 260,000 distinct CDR3 sequences, with approximately 9.2% occurring only once. V gene TRBV7-2 combines with J gene TRBJ2-5; tentatively, D is TRBD1 (7 bases). Sequences were obtained from PBMCs. The clonotype comes from a human donor in good health (CMV status not recorded). Some clones in this sample may be carry-over from other donors' samples. CDR3 in DNA: TGTGCCAGCAGCCGGGGGACAGCGTACCAAGAGACCCAGTACTTC. Encoded protein: CASSRGTAYQETQYF.